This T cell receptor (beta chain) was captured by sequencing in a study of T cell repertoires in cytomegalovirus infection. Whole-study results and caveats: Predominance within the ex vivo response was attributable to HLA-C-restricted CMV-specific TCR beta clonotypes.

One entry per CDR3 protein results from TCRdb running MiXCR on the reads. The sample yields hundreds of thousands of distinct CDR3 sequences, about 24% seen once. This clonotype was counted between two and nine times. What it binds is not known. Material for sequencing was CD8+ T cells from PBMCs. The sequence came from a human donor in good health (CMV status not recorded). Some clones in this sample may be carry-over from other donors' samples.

The CDR3 DNA reads as TGTGCCAGCAGTCCCTGGGCAGGGTCGGGTGAAAAACTGTTTTTT. Translated, it gives CASSPWAGSGEKLFF. The chain couples TRBV28 to TRBJ1-4, with D tentatively TRBD1 (5 bases). Germline CDR1 and CDR2: MDHEN and SYDVKM. The CDR3 loop spans 15 amino acids. V was shortened by 5 bases and J by 7 bases, with 17 bases between the two germline ends.